Below, 6 T cell receptor beta chains from the same sample are listed, as sequenced in a study of cytomegalovirus exposure and HLA in healthy donors. Generated by immunoSEQ multiplex PCR, the TCRdb table keeps only in-frame clones and is missing some. The data show roughly 350,000 clones, with 86% seen just once and around 0.84% held by the top ten. Sequenced sample: PBMCs. These receptors all come from a woman aged 18-29 years in good health and CMV-seronegative.

The chain carries TRBV25-1 and TRBJ2-1; 10 nucleotides match TRBD2. The CDR3 consists of 13 residues. The germline V gene encodes CDR1 MGHDK and CDR2 SYGVNS. Losses at the gene ends were 6 bases for V and 4 bases for J; bases not matched to a gene: 0. CDR3 protein: CASRTSGYNEQFF. The DNA of the CDR3 is TGTGCCAGCAGGACTAGCGGGTACAATGAGCAGTTCTTC.

The V call is TRBV6-5, the J call TRBJ2-3, with D hard to call. CDR3 length: 12 amino acids. The germline CDR1 and CDR2 sequences are MNHEY and SVGAGI. V lost 4 bases, J lost 0 bases, and 2 bases lay in between. This CDR3 reads CASSSSTDTQYF. CDR3 in DNA: TGTGCCAGCAGTTCTAGCACAGATACGCAGTATTTT.

This clone has a single count. The genes are TRBV10-3 and TRBJ2-3; 13 bases align to TRBD2. This CDR3 comprises 14 residues. Germline-derived CDR1 and CDR2 are ENHRY and SYGVKD. V trimming: 4 bases; J trimming: 5 bases; junction bases outside the gene matches: 0. The DNA for the CDR3 is TGTGCCATCAGTGGGACTAGCGGGGGAGATACGCAGTATTTT. As protein: CAISGTSGGDTQYF.

The genes are TRBV6-6 and TRBJ2-7, with 7 bases lining up with TRBD2. The CDR3 contains 16 residues. J was trimmed by 0 bases and V by 10 bases; bases with no gene match: 15. CDR1 and CDR2 (germline): MNHNY, SVGAGI (reference sequence). CDR3 in DNA: TGTGCCACCCAGCCTTTCACTAGCGCCCCCTCCTACGAGCAGTACTTC. Translated: CATQPFTSAPSYEQYF.

The rearrangement uses TRBV7-9 and TRBJ2-4; 7 bases agree with TRBD1. Losses at the gene ends were 2 bases for V and 1 base for J; bases not matched to a gene: 2. CDR3 length: 15 residues. Per germline, CDR1 SEHNR and CDR2 FQNEAQ (reference sequence). CDR3 in amino acids: CASSLPQGAKNIQYF. Written as DNA, the CDR3 is TGTGCCAGCAGCTTACCACAGGGGGCCAAAAACATTCAGTACTTC.

The rearrangement uses TRBV2 and TRBJ2-2; 10 bases map to TRBD1. The CDR3 contains 15 residues. Germline CDR1 and CDR2: SNHLY and FYNNEI. With V trimmed by 5 bases and J by 4 bases, 4 bases remained unmatched. The CDR3 region has the DNA TGTGCCAGCAGTTCGACAGGGGGCGTCACCGGGGAGCTGTTTTTT. This translates into CASSSTGGVTGELFF.